This T cell receptor (beta chain) was profiled in a study of blood T cells in healthy people across ages. Regarding the study as a whole: Long-lived donors had more naive CD4+ cells and higher diversity than aged donors. Unknown donor CMV status possibly confounded expanded clonotype changes.

Using a J-beta primer mix together with a sample-barcoded 5' primer, a second PCR was run for about 6 to 11 cycles. Every sample produced at least 2.5 million CDR3-containing paired-end reads. TCRdb re-derived calls from the 5' RACE reads in MiXCR, one entry per CDR3 protein. This sample has about 1.5 million distinct CDR3 sequences, with approximately 42% found just once. Per germline, CDR1 LGHNA and CDR2 YSLEER. CDR3 size: 19 residues. V trimming: 0 bases; J trimming: 5 bases; junction bases outside the gene matches: 8. This clonotype turned up a few times. What it binds is unknown. This chain joins TRBV4-3 and TRBJ2-3; 16 bases fit TRBD2. This sequence was found in a woman aged 18 to 35 in good health. The sequencing sample was made of blood. CDR3 protein: CASSQDTGLAGGSEDTQYF. CDR3 nucleotides: TGCGCCAGCAGCCAAGATACGGGACTAGCGGGGGGGTCTGAAGATACGCAGTATTTT.